This TCR beta chain emerged from a study of blood T cell repertoires in COVID-19. Study-wide background: Researchers got acute and convalescent COVID-19 samples from the United States, Italy and Spain.

Per the authors' pipeline: By means of reference gene primer amplification, nucleated cell counts were estimated. Profiling relied on immunoSEQ multiplex PCR, and the TCRdb table lists in-frame clones only, not all of them. Clonal size and the V and J genes are those of that table, whereas D and trimming came from the DNA. Altogether tens of thousands of clones are present, around nine tenths being singletons, with the ten largest covering 5.4%. CDR1 SGHTA and CDR2 FQGNSA come from the germline V gene. The CDR3 loop spans 14 amino acids. The V end lost 8 bases, the J end lost 7 bases, and 17 bases lay between the germline ends.

The TCR sequence derives from a man between 60 and 75 years old with acute or convalescent COVID-19. The chain combines TRBV7-2 with TRBJ1-4; the D gene is possibly TRBD1 (6 bases). What was sequenced was peripheral blood. The CDR3 region has the DNA TGTGCCAGCTCCCGACAGGTCTATAGTGAAAAACTGTTTTTT. It codes for CASSRQVYSEKLFF. Looking up the rest from reference TRBV7-2 and TRBJ1-4 gives the full variable domain: GAGVSQSPSNKVTEKGKDVELRCDPISGHTALYWYRQSLGQGLEFLIYFQGNSAPDKSGLPSDRFSAERTGGSVSTLTIQRTQQEDSAVYLCASSRQVYSEKLFFGSGTQLSVL.